This TCR beta chain was recorded in a study of T cells in pancreatic ductal adenocarcinoma. With regard to this clone: Its antigen is currently unknown.

Profiling relied on immunoSEQ multiplex PCR, and the TCRdb table lists in-frame clones only, not all of them. Among more than 85,000 clones listed, about 95% were seen once. From germline, CDR1 is SEHNR and CDR2 FQNEAQ (reference sequence). The CDR3 extends over 14 amino acids. Trimming cost V 4 bases and J 10 bases; bases outside gene matches: 9. General study points: Blood clonality (around 0.072) did not differ significantly from tumor (about 0.112).

Surgery without prior neoadjuvant therapy was the treatment of the selected pancreatic ductal adenocarcinoma patients. The source material was PBMCs. The clonotype was recovered from a human donor with pancreatic ductal adenocarcinoma. The V gene is TRBV7-9, the J gene TRBJ2-1, with 8 bases lining up with TRBD2. As DNA, the CDR3 is TGTGCCAGCAGCTCATCCGGGACTAGAGAGGAGCAGTTCTTC. This gives the protein CASSSSGTREEQFF.